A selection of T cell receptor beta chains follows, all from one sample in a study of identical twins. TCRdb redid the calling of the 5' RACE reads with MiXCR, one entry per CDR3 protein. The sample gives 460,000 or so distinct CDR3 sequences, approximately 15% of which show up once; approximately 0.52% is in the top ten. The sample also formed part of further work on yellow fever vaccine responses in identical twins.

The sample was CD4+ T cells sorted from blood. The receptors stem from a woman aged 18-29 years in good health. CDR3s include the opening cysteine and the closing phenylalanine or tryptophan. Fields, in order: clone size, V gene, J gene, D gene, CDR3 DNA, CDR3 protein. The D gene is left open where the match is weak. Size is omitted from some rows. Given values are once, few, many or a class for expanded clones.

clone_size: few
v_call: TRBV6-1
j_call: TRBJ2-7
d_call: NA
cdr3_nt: TGTGCCAGCAGTCTAAAACAGGGTCCCTACGAGCAGTACTTC
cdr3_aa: CASSLKQGPYEQYF

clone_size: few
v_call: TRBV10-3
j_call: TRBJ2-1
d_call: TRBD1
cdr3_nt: TGTGCCACTTCGGACAGGAGCTCCTACAATGAGCAGTTCTTC
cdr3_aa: CATSDRSSYNEQFF

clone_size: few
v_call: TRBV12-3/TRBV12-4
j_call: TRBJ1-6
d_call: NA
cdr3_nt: TGTGCCAGCAGTCTTGGGGCAGGTAATTCACCCCTCCACTTT
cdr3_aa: CASSLGAGNSPLHF

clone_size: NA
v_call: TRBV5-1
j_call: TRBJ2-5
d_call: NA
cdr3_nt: TGCGCCAGCAGCTCAATAGGACAAGAGACCCAGTACTTC
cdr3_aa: CASSSIGQETQYF

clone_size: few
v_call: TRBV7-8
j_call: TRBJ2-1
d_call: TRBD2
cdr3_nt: TGTGCCAGCAGCTTAAATGCTTATGGCGGGAGGGCCCAATTCTTC
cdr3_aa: CASSLNAYGGRAQFF

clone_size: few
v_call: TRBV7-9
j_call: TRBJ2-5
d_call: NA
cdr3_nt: TGTGCCAGCAGCTGGGGCAGGGGAGGACAAGAGACCCAGTACTTC
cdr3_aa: CASSWGRGGQETQYF

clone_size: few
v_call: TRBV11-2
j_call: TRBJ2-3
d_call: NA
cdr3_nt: TGTGCCAGCAGCTTCGGACGGTCCGTTAGCACAGATACGCAGTATTTT
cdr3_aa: CASSFGRSVSTDTQYF

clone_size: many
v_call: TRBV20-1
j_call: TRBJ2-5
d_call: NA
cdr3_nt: TGCAGTGCGCGAGATCAGAAAGAGACCCAGTACTTC
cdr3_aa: CSARDQKETQYF

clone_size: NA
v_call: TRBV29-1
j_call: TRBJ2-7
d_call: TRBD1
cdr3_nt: TGCAGCGTCGGCACAGGGGGGCGCGGGAAGTACTTC
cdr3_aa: CSVGTGGRGKYF

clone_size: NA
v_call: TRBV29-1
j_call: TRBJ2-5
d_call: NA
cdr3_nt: TGCAGCGTTAGGCGATCCTCGGGGGAGACCCAGTACTTC
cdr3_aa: CSVRRSSGETQYF

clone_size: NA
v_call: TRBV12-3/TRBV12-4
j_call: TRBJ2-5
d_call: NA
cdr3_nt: TGTGCCAGCAGTCTCGACCGTTCGGGGACCCAGTACTTC
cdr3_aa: CASSLDRSGTQYF

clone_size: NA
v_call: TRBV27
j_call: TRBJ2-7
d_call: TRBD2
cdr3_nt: TGTGCCAGCAGCCGAGGCTCGGGACTACCCTCCTACGAGCAGTACTTC
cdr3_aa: CASSRGSGLPSYEQYF

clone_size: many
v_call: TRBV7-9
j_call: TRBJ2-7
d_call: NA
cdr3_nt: TGTGCCATACAAAACCCCAGGAGCTACGAGCAGTACTTC
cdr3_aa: CAIQNPRSYEQYF

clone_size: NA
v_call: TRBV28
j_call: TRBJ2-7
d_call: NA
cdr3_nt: TGTGCCAGCAGGGGACAATTCTACGAGCAGTACTTC
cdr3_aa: CASRGQFYEQYF

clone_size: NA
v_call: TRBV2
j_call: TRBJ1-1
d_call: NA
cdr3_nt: TGTGCCAGCAGTTTAGTGCAGGACCACACTGAAGCTTTCTTT
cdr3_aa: CASSLVQDHTEAFF

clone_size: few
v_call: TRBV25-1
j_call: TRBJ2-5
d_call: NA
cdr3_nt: TGTGCCAGCAGTGAATCACAGGGCCAAGAGACCCAGTACTTC
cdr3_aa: CASSESQGQETQYF

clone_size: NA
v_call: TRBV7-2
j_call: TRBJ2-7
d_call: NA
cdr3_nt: TGTGCCAGCACCTTACGACAGTTCTACGAGCAGTACTTC
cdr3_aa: CASTLRQFYEQYF

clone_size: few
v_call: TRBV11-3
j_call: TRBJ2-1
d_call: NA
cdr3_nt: TGTGCCAGCAGCTGGGACTCCCTCTCCTACAATGAGCAGTTCTTC
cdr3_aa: CASSWDSLSYNEQFF

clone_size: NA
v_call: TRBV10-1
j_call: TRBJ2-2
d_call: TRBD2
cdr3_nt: TGCGCCAGCAGTGAGTTGGGACTAGCGGCGAACACCGGGGAGCTGTTTTTT
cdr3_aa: CASSELGLAANTGELFF

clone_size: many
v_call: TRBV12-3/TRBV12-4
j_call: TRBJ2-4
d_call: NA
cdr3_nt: TGTGCCAGCAGTTTAGCCGGGGGGCGCGGGAAAAACATTCAGTACTTC
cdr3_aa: CASSLAGGRGKNIQYF

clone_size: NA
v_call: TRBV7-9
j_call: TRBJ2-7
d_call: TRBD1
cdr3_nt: TGTGCCAGCAGCTTAAGTGGACAGGTGCTCTACGAGCAGTACTTC
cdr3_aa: CASSLSGQVLYEQYF

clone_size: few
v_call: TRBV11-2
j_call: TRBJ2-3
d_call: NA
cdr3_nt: TGTGCCAGCAGCTCATCGACAGCTAGCACAGATACGCAGTATTTT
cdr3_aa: CASSSSTASTDTQYF

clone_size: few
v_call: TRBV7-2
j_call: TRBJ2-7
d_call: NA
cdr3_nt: TGTGCCAGCACGCCCGATCGGGGCGAGCAGTACTTC
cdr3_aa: CASTPDRGEQYF

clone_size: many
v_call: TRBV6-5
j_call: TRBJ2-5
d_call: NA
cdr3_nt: TGTGCCAGCAGTTACGGGAGGGAGACCCAGTACTTC
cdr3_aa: CASSYGRETQYF

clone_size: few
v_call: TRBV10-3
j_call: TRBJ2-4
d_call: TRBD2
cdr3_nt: TGTGCCATCAGTGAAGCTGCGGGAGGTACGAACATTCAGTACTTC
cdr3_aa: CAISEAAGGTNIQYF

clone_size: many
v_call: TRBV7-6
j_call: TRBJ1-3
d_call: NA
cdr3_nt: TGTGCCAGCAGCTGGCAGGGACACTCTGGAAACACCATATATTTT
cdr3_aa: CASSWQGHSGNTIYF

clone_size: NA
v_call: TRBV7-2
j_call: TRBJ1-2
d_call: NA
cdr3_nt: TGTGCCAGCAGCTTAGAACCGGGAGCAGGCTACACCTTC
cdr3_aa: CASSLEPGAGYTF

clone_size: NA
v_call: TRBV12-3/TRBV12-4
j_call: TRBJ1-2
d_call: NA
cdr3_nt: TGTGCCAGCAGTTGGGGCCTCGGGAGCAAGGCGTCCGACTACACCTTC
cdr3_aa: CASSWGLGSKASDYTF

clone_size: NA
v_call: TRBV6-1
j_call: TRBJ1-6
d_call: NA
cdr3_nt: TGTGCCAGCAGACCAAATCCCGTGGCCAATTCACCCCTCCACTTT
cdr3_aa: CASRPNPVANSPLHF

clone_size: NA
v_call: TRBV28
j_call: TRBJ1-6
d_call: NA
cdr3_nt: TGTGCCGCGAGGCCGGATTATAATTCACCCCTCCACTTT
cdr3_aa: CAARPDYNSPLHF

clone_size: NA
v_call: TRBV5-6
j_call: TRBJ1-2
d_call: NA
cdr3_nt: TGTGCCAGCAGCAGGCGACAAGTTAACTATGGCTACACCTTC
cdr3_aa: CASSRRQVNYGYTF

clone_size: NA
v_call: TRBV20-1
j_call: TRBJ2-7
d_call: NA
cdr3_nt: TGCAGTGCTAGAGCTCCAGGGAACGAGCAGTACTTC
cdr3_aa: CSARAPGNEQYF

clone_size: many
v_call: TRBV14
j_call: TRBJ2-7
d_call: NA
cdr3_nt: TGTGCCAGCAGCCAGCTGGGTGAGCAGTACTTC
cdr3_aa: CASSQLGEQYF

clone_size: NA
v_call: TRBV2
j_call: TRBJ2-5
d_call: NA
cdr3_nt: TGTGCCAGCAGTGAACGGACAGATAAAGAGACCCAGTACTTC
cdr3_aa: CASSERTDKETQYF

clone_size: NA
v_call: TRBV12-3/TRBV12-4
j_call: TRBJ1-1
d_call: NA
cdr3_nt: TGTGCCAGCAGTCCGAAGGGAGGGGGCACTGAAGCTTTCTTT
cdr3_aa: CASSPKGGGTEAFF

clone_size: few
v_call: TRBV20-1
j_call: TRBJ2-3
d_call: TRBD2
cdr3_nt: TGCAGTGCTAGGGGACTAGCGGGGGTGGATACGCAGTATTTT
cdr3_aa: CSARGLAGVDTQYF

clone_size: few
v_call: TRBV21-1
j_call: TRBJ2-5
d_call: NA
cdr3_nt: TGTGCCAGCAGCCATGGGGCCAGAAAAGAGACCCAGTACTTC
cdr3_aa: CASSHGARKETQYF

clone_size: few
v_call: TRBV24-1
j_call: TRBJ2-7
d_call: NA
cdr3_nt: TGTGCCACCAGTGATTTGCGCCACGGGAGTGCGTCCTACGAGCAGTACTTC
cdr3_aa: CATSDLRHGSASYEQYF

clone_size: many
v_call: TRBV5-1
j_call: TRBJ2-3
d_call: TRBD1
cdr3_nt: TGCGCCAGCAGCTCACGACAGGGGCGAGGGGATACGCAGTATTTT
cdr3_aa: CASSSRQGRGDTQYF

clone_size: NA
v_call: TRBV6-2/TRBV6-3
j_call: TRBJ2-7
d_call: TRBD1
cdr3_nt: TGTGCCAGCAGTTACGGGAACAACAGGGGGCCCCACGAGCAGTACTTC
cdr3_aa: CASSYGNNRGPHEQYF

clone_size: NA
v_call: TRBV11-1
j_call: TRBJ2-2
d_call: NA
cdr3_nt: TGTGCCAGCAGCCCCGTCTGGGTCTTACTGGGAAACACCGGGGAGCTGTTTTTT
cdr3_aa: CASSPVWVLLGNTGELFF

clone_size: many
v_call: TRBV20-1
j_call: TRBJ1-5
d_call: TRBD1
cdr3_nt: TGCAGTGCTAGAGGAGGGACAGACAGGGGTGACCAGCCCCAGCATTTT
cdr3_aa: CSARGGTDRGDQPQHF

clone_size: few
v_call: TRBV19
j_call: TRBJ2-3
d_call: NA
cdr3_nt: TGTGCCAGTAGGCGGGACGGCAGCACAGATACGCAGTATTTT
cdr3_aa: CASRRDGSTDTQYF

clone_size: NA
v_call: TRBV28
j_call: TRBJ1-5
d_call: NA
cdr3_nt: TGTGCCAGCAGTTTTATCGGGGGCAATCAGCCCCAGCATTTT
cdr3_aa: CASSFIGGNQPQHF

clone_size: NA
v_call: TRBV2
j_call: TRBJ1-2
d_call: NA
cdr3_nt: TGTGCCAGCACTAGGGGAAGATATGATGGCTACACCTTC
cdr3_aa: CASTRGRYDGYTF

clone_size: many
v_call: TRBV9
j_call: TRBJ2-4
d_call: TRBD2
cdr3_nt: TGTGCCAGCAGCGTAGGCGGGAGCAGTGTAGGAAACATTCAGTACTTC
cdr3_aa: CASSVGGSSVGNIQYF

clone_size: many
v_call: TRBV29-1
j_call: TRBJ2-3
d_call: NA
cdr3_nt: TGCAGCGTTGAAAGGGGGGCAGATACGCAGTATTTT
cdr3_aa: CSVERGADTQYF

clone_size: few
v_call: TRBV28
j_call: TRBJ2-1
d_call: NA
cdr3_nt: TGTGCCAGCAGTCGAACGCAACCCTTGTTTGGGAATGAGCAGTTCTTC
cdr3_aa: CASSRTQPLFGNEQFF

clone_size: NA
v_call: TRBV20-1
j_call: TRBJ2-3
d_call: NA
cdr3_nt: TGCAGTGCCGGAGGACTGGTCATGGATACGCAGTATTTT
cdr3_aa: CSAGGLVMDTQYF

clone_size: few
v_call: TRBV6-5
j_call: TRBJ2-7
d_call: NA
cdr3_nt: TGTGCCAGCAGCGACGGGACAAGCGAGCAGTACTTC
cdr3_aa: CASSDGTSEQYF

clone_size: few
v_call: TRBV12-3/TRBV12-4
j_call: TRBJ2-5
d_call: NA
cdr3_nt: TGTGCCAGCGGAACCGACAAGAAAGAGACCCAGTACTTC
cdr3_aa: CASGTDKKETQYF